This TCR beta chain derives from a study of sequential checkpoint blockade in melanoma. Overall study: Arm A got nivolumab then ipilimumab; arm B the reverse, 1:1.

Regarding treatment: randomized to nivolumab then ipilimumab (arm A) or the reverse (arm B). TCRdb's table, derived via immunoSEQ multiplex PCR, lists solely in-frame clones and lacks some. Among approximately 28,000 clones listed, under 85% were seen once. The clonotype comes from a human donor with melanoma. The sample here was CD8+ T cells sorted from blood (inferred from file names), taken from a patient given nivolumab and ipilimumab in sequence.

CDR3 DNA: TGTGCCAGCAGTTTATCCGGCGGTACTGGAAACACCATATATTTT. This translates into CASSLSGGTGNTIYF. V and J are TRBV27 and TRBJ1-3; D remains unclear. Trimming took 0 bases from V and 2 from J, leaving 8 bases between them. The CDR3 sequence is 15 residues long. Per the germline V gene, CDR1 is MNHEY and CDR2 is SMNVEV (reference sequence).